This TCR beta chain originates from a study of T-cell reconstitution after alpha-beta-depleted transplantation in children. General observations from the study: From newly produced T cells came most of the T-cell counts and diversity one year after transplant. About two months after transplant, alpha-beta T cells reportedly came from several hundred expanded graft clones. The study traced high day-60 TCRbeta diversity in some patients to surviving recipient T cells and thymic progenitors.

From germline, CDR1 is SGHRS and CDR2 YFSETQ. This CDR3 has 15 amino acids. V trimming: 4 bases; J trimming: 0 bases; junction bases outside the gene matches: 3. A TCRbeta library incorporating unique molecular identifiers was prepared. MiXCR was run by TCRdb on the PCR reads, yielding one entry per CDR3 protein. Of 530,000 or so distinct CDR3 sequences listed, roughly 27% were seen once; the top ten hold about 35%. There are a few counts of this clonotype. Its antigen is as yet unknown. This sequence was found in a boy under three years old with Wiskott-Aldrich syndrome, due to receive a stem cell transplant. This specimen consisted of PBMCs, obtained before TCRalphabeta/CD19-depleted stem cell transplant. This chain connects TRBV5-1 to TRBJ2-2, with TRBD1 matching over 7 bases. CDR3 amino acids: CASSEDRPNTGELFF. CDR3 bases: TGCGCCAGCAGCGAGGACAGGCCGAACACCGGGGAGCTGTTTTTT.